What follows is one T cell receptor (beta chain) and its context. The antigen is not known. Within the sample, other DNA sequences also encode this same CDR3. These data come from a study of graft-versus-host responses after intestinal transplantation. Study information: The recipients all started with anti-thymocyte globulin induction and then took tacrolimus and steroids for around 3 years.

CDR1 SGHDT and CDR2 YYEEEE come from the germline V gene. V lost 4 bases and J 4 bases, leaving 15 bases between the germline ends. The CDR3 extends over 14 amino acids. Study-wide points: Ileal or blood samples showed some GvH clones first, and such clones were also found in recipient marrow. Allografts of patients with graft-donor T cell macrochimerism showed high graft-versus-host to host-versus-graft clone ratios.

Method: immunoSEQ multiplex PCR; TCRdb's copy keeps in-frame clones and lacks some. Here the sample spans around 100,000 clones, under 95% being singletons. This clonotype was sampled from a human donor who received an intestinal transplant. The sequenced sample was unstimulated CD8+ T cells sorted from spleen or lymph node cells, obtained before intestinal transplant. The chain couples TRBV5-6 to TRBJ2-7; the D is unclear. The CDR3: CASSTLQTAYEQYF. In nucleotides, the CDR3 is TGTGCCAGCAGCACCCTCCAGACGGCATACGAGCAGTACTTC.